These 3 T cell receptor beta chains share one sample of origin, sequenced in a study of cytomegalovirus exposure and HLA in healthy donors. The PCR employed 60 Vbeta primers together with 13 Jbeta primers. Here immunoSEQ multiplex PCR was the method, and the copy in TCRdb shows in-frame clones only, minus some. The profile shows 200,000 or so clones, more than 75% of them singletons. The sequenced material came from PBMCs. The source is a girl under three years old in good health and CMV-seronegative.

The chain links TRBV6-5 to TRBJ1-6; TRBD1 aligns across 7 bases. This CDR3 is built from 15 residues. Germline V lookup: CDR1 MNHEY, CDR2 SVGAGI. Trimming cost V 3 bases and J 5 bases; bases outside gene matches: 4. In DNA form, the CDR3 reads TGTGCCAGCAGTTATTCAGGGGGTGATAATTCACCCCTCCACTTT. It codes for CASSYSGGDNSPLHF.

This sequence joins TRBV6-1 and TRBJ2-3; TRBD2 agrees at 11 bases. This CDR3 region has 16 residues. The V gene's germline CDR1 is MNHNS and CDR2 SASEGT. The V segment lost 4 bases and the J segment 1 base; nucleotides outside the gene matches: 4. In DNA, the CDR3 is TGTGCCAGCAGTGTACAACTAGCGGGAGGCACAGATACGCAGTATTTT. Translation: CASSVQLAGGTDTQYF.

There are a few counts of this clone. The J gene is TRBJ2-2, the V gene TRBV5-1, with TRBD1 matching 7 bases. Germline CDR1 reads SGHRS; CDR2 reads YFSETQ. V lost 4 bases, J lost 4 bases, and 7 bases stayed unmatched. This CDR3 spans 15 amino acids. The DNA of the CDR3 is TGCGCCAGCAGCCCCAGGGGGTACCGCACCGGGGAGCTGTTTTTT. Translating gives CASSPRGYRTGELFF. The full variable domain, with the rest looked up from reference TRBV5-1 and TRBJ2-2, is KAGVTQTPRYLIKTRGQQVTLSCSPISGHRSVSWYQQTPGQGLQFLFEYFSETQRNKGNFPGRFSGRQFSNSRSEMNVSTLELGDSALYLCASSPRGYRTGELFFGEGSRLTVL.